Listed below are T cell receptor beta chains from one sample, sequenced in a study of shared clonotypes between healthy human individuals. Data came from immunoSEQ multiplex PCR; TCRdb stores just in-frame clones and leaves some out. The sample lists 1.5 million to 1.9 million clones; around 98% were seen once. Material for sequencing was naive CD4+ T cells sorted from blood. The receptors here all came from a man under 40 in good health. Both conserved end residues are part of each CDR3. The order of the fields is clone size, J gene, D gene, V gene, CDR3 DNA, CDR3 protein. The D gene is left open where the match is weak. The size entry is marked missing in some rows and otherwise reads once, few, many or a size class.

>.|TRBJ2-5|TRBD2|TRBV5-5
TGTGCCAGCAGCGGGCCGGGACTAGACGAAGAGACCCAGTACTTC
CASSGPGLDEETQYF
>.|TRBJ2-1|.|TRBV2
TGTGCCAGCGGGACCCGGAGTAGCGGATACAATGAGCAGTTCTTC
CASGTRSSGYNEQFF
>.|TRBJ2-5|TRBD1|TRBV7-7
TGTGCCAGCAGCAGTCAGACAGGGGGCTGGGAGACCCAGTACTTC
CASSSQTGGWETQYF
>.|TRBJ1-3|.|TRBV18
TGTGCCAGCTCACCAAACAGGCACTCTGGAAACACCATATATTTT
CASSPNRHSGNTIYF
>.|TRBJ2-7|TRBD2|TRBV2
TGTGCCAGCAGTGAATTTAGCGGGCGGTACGAGCAGTACTTC
CASSEFSGRYEQYF
>.|TRBJ2-4|.|TRBV12-2
TGTGCAAGTCGCTTATATGGAGAAAAAAACATTCAGTACTTC
CASRLYGEKNIQYF
>.|TRBJ1-4|.|TRBV11-2
TGTGCCAGCAGGGGGACACAGCTGTTTTTT
CASRGTQLFF
>.|TRBJ2-3|.|TRBV14
TGTGCCAGCAGCCCCCAAGAAAGGGTTTCCACAGATACGCAGTATTTT
CASSPQERVSTDTQYF
>.|TRBJ1-2|.|TRBV2
TGTGCCAGCAGCCTGAACGGATACTATGGCTACACCTTC
CASSLNGYYGYTF
>.|TRBJ2-1|TRBD2|TRBV30
TGTGCCTGGAGTCTCGGGGGGTTTGGGCAGTTCTTC
CAWSLGGFGQFF
>.|TRBJ2-3|.|TRBV7-3
TGTGCCAGCAGCTTAAATCGACTAGGGGGCACAGATACGCAGTATTTT
CASSLNRLGGTDTQYF
>.|TRBJ2-7|TRBD1|TRBV18
TGTGCCAGCTCACGGGACAGGGGCTACGAGCAGTACTTC
CASSRDRGYEQYF
>.|TRBJ2-6|.|TRBV5-1
TGCGCCAGCAGCTTGCAGGGAGCTGGGGCCAACGTCCTGACTTTC
CASSLQGAGANVLTF
>.|TRBJ2-5|.|TRBV29-1
TGCAGCGGAGCCAGGGTAGGAGAGACCCAGTACTTC
CSGARVGETQYF
>.|TRBJ2-7|TRBD2|TRBV7-2
TGTGCCAGCAGCTTTACTAGCGGGGGATCCTACGAGCAGTACTTC
CASSFTSGGSYEQYF
>.|TRBJ2-7|.|TRBV29-1
TGCAGCGCCCAGGGTTTATCCTACGAGCAGTACTTC
CSAQGLSYEQYF
>once|TRBJ2-1|.|TRBV9
TGTGCCAGCAGCCCGACGGTAAGCTCCTACAATGAGCAGTTCTTC
CASSPTVSSYNEQFF
>.|TRBJ2-3|TRBD1|TRBV2
TGTGCCAGCAGGGACAGGACGCGCACAGATACGCAGTATTTT
CASRDRTRTDTQYF
>.|TRBJ1-4|.|TRBV7-9
TGTGCCAGCAGCGACGGGACCGTTAATGAAAAACTGTTTTTT
CASSDGTVNEKLFF
>.|TRBJ1-5|.|TRBV11-2
TGTGCCAGCAGCTTAGATAGTAATCAGCCCCAGCATTTT
CASSLDSNQPQHF
>.|TRBJ1-1|.|TRBV9
TGTGCCAGCAGCCCCGACCCTTTTTTTGGGACTGAAGCTTTCTTT
CASSPDPFFGTEAFF
>.|TRBJ1-2|.|TRBV2
TGTGCCAGCAGAGAACCGGGGGCGCGGGGCTACACCTTC
CASREPGARGYTF
>once|TRBJ1-4|.|TRBV28
TGTGCCAGCAGTTTCCCACCCGCCCCTGGTGAAAAACTGTTTTTT
CASSFPPAPGEKLFF
>.|TRBJ2-1|TRBD2|TRBV30
TGTGCCTTTACCTCTAGCGGATCCTACAATGAGCAGTTCTTC
CAFTSSGSYNEQFF
>.|TRBJ1-5|.|TRBV28
TGTGCCAGCAGTTTCCAGACTCTGAATCAGCCCCAGCATTTT
CASSFQTLNQPQHF
>.|TRBJ2-1|.|TRBV9
TGTGCCAGCAGCGTAACGAACAATGAGCAGTTCTTC
CASSVTNNEQFF
>.|TRBJ2-1|TRBD2|TRBV5-1
TGCGCCAGCACCCTCTTGGCTAGCGGGAGTTATGAGCAGTTCTTC
CASTLLASGSYEQFF
>.|TRBJ2-5|TRBD1|TRBV20-1
TGCAGTGCTAGGGACAGGGAGACCCAGTACTTC
CSARDRETQYF
>once|TRBJ2-2|.|TRBV5-1
TGCGCCAGCAGCTTGACCTACAGGTTAATATCCACCGGGGAGCTGTTTTTT
CASSLTYRLISTGELFF
>.|TRBJ1-1|.|TRBV29-1
TGCAGCGTAGCAGGGATAGGAAACACTGAAGCTTTCTTT
CSVAGIGNTEAFF
>.|TRBJ2-2|TRBD2|TRBV15
TGTGCCACCAGCAGAGACTTGGCGGGAGTGGGCGGGGAGCTGTTTTTT
CATSRDLAGVGGELFF
>.|TRBJ2-6|.|TRBV7-9
TGTGCCAGCAGCTTAGAGCTGTTCTCTGGGGCCAACGTCCTGACTTTC
CASSLELFSGANVLTF
>.|TRBJ2-3|.|TRBV5-5
TGTGCCAGCAGCCGAGCGGGTACTACAGATACGCAGTATTTT
CASSRAGTTDTQYF
>.|TRBJ2-3|.|TRBV25-1
TGTGCCAGCAGTGACAGTACATCCACAGATACGCAGTATTTT
CASSDSTSTDTQYF
>.|TRBJ2-7|.|TRBV7-9
TGTGCCAGCAGTGATAATCAACCCTTTTGCGAGCAGTACTTC
CASSDNQPFCEQYF